Presented here are 28 T cell receptor beta chains from one specimen sequenced in a study of blood T cell repertoires in COVID-19. Assay: immunoSEQ multiplex PCR; the TCRdb copy retains only in-frame clones and omits some. This repertoire shows under 300,000 clones, nearly 90% found once; its top ten account for 2% to 2.5%. The sequenced sample was peripheral blood. The receptors derive from a woman aged 40 to 50 who had recovered from COVID-19.

The chain recombines TRBV28 with TRBJ1-5, with a weak D call TRBD1 (5 bases). CDR3 length equals 13 residues. V was shortened by 9 bases and J by 2 bases, with 11 bases between the two germline ends. The V gene's germline CDR1 is MDHEN and CDR2 SYDVKM. CDR3 nucleotide sequence: TGTGCCAGTTGCTTCAGGGGCAATCAGCCCCAGCATTTT. Translating it yields CASCFRGNQPQHF. Looking up the rest from reference TRBV28 and TRBJ1-5 gives the full variable domain: DVKVTQSSRYLVKRTGEKVFLECVQDMDHENMFWYRQDPGLGLRLIYFSYDVKMKEKGDIPEGYSVSREKKERFSLILESASTNQTSMYLCASCFRGNQPQHFGDGTRLSIL.

V usage is TRBV19 and J usage is TRBJ2-7, with 9 bases fitting TRBD2. Germline CDR1 is LNHDA and CDR2 is SQIVND (reference sequence). The CDR3 contains 15 residues. V trimming: 3 bases; J trimming: 4 bases; junction bases outside the gene matches: 7. The CDR3 bases are TGTGCCAGTAGTATGGCGGGGGGGGTAGGTTACGAGCAGTACTTC. Translation gives CASSMAGGVGYEQYF.

This sequence joins TRBV12-3 or TRBV12-4 and TRBJ2-1; D gene unclear. Trimming took 6 bases from V and 9 from J, leaving 9 bases between them. CDR3 length: 11 residues. CDR3 sequence reads: CASSSVFEQFF. For the CDR3, the DNA is TGTGCCAGCAGCTCGGTTTTTGAGCAGTTCTTC.

This clone was observed a single time. V and J are TRBV19 and TRBJ2-7, with 8 nucleotides matching TRBD1. Germline V gene lookup returns CDR1 LNHDA and CDR2 SQIVND (reference sequence). The length of the CDR3 is 15 residues. Losses at the gene ends were 6 bases for V and 0 bases for J; bases not matched to a gene: 7. CDR3 loop: CASRNRGTTSYEQYF. The CDR3, as DNA: TGTGCCAGTAGGAACAGGGGGACGACCTCCTACGAGCAGTACTTC.

V usage is TRBV19 and J usage is TRBJ2-7; 10 bases are shared with TRBD2. Per the germline V gene, CDR1 is LNHDA and CDR2 is SQIVND (reference sequence). V dropped 4 bases and J dropped 1; count of bases not matched to a gene: 10. The CDR3 consists of 17 residues. CDR3 sequence: CASSTPQLAGPSYEQYF. CDR3 DNA: TGTGCCAGTAGTACCCCCCAACTAGCGGGGCCATCCTACGAGCAGTACTTC.

This chain joins TRBV18 and TRBJ2-3; 9 bases line up with TRBD2. V was pared by 4 bases and J by 0 bases, with 5 bases of the junction left unmatched. Germline assignment: CDR1 KGHSH and CDR2 LQKENI. This CDR3 comprises 16 residues. CDR3 DNA sequence: TGTGCCAGCTCACAGGCTAGCGGGGCGAGCACAGATACGCAGTATTTT. Its protein is CASSQASGASTDTQYF.

J is TRBJ2-5 and V is TRBV7-9, with 14 bases lining up with TRBD2. In germline, CDR1 is SEHNR, CDR2 FQNEAQ (reference sequence). V lost 5 bases and J lost 4; bases outside the gene matches: 9. The CDR3 contains 17 residues. This chain's CDR3 is CASSPYGGTSGRETQYF. The CDR3 bases are TGTGCCAGCAGCCCCTATGGCGGGACTAGCGGGAGAGAGACCCAGTACTTC.

The chain is built from TRBV5-1 and TRBJ1-5; 8 nucleotides match TRBD1. V was pared by 1 base and J by 2 bases, with 8 bases of the junction left unmatched. The germline V gene encodes CDR1 SGHRS and CDR2 YFSETQ. The CDR3 has 17 amino acids. The CDR3 is CASSLSPQGAGNQPQHF. The CDR3 region has the DNA TGCGCCAGCAGCTTGAGCCCCCAGGGGGCCGGCAATCAGCCCCAGCATTTT.

The chain recombines TRBV7-2 with TRBJ2-3; 14 bases are a match to TRBD2. J was trimmed by 2 bases and V by 5 bases; bases with no gene match: 6. CDR1 and CDR2 from the germline V gene are SGHTA and FQGNSA. The CDR3 covers 17 residues. CDR3 loop: CASSTGTSGSNTDTQYF. The CDR3 DNA reads TGTGCCAGCAGCACCGGGACTAGCGGGAGCAACACAGATACGCAGTATTTT.

This chain joins TRBV6-5 and TRBJ2-7; D unclear. Trimming stripped 2 bases from V and 0 bases from J, with 11 bases between. Germline V gene lookup returns CDR1 MNHEY and CDR2 SVGAGI. This CDR3 spans 15 amino acids. The CDR3 nucleotides read TGTGCCAGCAGTTACGGCGGAGACGCCTCCTACGAGCAGTACTTC. The encoded protein is CASSYGGDASYEQYF.

The rearrangement links TRBV7-9 to TRBJ2-7; 7 nucleotides match TRBD1. The CDR3 extends over 13 amino acids. With 5 bases clipped from V and 2 bases from J, the junction kept 3 bases outside the gene matches. The germline V gene encodes CDR1 SEHNR and CDR2 FQNEAQ (reference sequence). CDR3 coding DNA: TGTGCCAGCAGCGACGGACAGGCCTACGAGCAGTACTTC. Protein product: CASSDGQAYEQYF. Variable domain in full (rest from reference TRBV7-9 and TRBJ2-7): DTGVSQNPRHKITKRGQNVTFRCDPISEHNRLYWYRQTLGQGPEFLTYFQNEAQLEKSRLLSDRFSAERPKGSFSTLEIQRTEQGDSAMYLCASSDGQAYEQYFGPGTRLTVT.

The genes are TRBV5-4 and TRBJ1-2, with 8 positions matching TRBD1. This CDR3 region has 13 residues. The ends lost 4 bases at V and 8 bases at J; junction bases unmatched: 7. Germline V gene sequence: CDR1 SGHNT, CDR2 YYREEE (reference sequence). In nucleotides, the CDR3 is TGTGCCAGCAGCAACCAGGGGGCGCGGGGCTACACCTTC. This codes for CASSNQGARGYTF.

The chain links TRBV4-1 to TRBJ2-5; 8 nucleotides agree with TRBD2. V shed 1 base, J shed 4 bases, and the junction held 11 bases outside the gene matches. CDR3 length: 17 amino acids. Germline assignment: CDR1 MGHRA and CDR2 YSYEKL. The CDR3 DNA sequence: TGCGCCAGCAGCCAAGCCCGGGGAAGCGGGGGTGCAGAGACCCAGTACTTC. It translates to CASSQARGSGGAETQYF.

The genes are TRBV7-2 and TRBJ1-2; 7 bases align to TRBD1. The CDR3 covers 14 residues. Germline V gene sequence: CDR1 SGHTA, CDR2 FQGNSA. J lost 3 bases, V lost 6 bases, and 7 bases had no gene match. The CDR3 DNA is TGTGCCAGCAGTTCCACAGGGGCTGACTATGGCTACACCTTC. It yields the protein CASSSTGADYGYTF. The full variable domain, with the rest looked up from reference TRBV7-2 and TRBJ1-2, is GAGVSQSPSNKVTEKGKDVELRCDPISGHTALYWYRQSLGQGLEFLIYFQGNSAPDKSGLPSDRFSAERTGGSVSTLTIQRTQQEDSAVYLCASSSTGADYGYTFGSGTRLTVV.

This chain links TRBV18 with TRBJ2-1, with D uncertain. From germline, CDR1 is KGHSH and CDR2 LQKENI. Deletions cut 0 bases from V and 7 bases from J, with 4 bases between. There are 12 residues in the CDR3. The CDR3 coding sequence is TGTGCCAGCTCACCACCAATAAATGAGCAGTTCTTC. It yields the protein CASSPPINEQFF.

This rearrangement joins TRBV29-1 to TRBJ2-5; unclear D gene. The CDR3 is 12 residues long. V shed 6 bases and J shed 5 bases, with 13 bases lying between them. From germline, CDR1 is SQVTM and CDR2 ANQGSEA. In nucleotides, the CDR3 is TGCAGCGTCCGCCGGAGTTCGGAGACCCAGTACTTC. It is translated as CSVRRSSETQYF.

CDR3 loop: CASSLNLRSSGANVLTF. The CDR3 DNA is TGCGCCAGCAGCTTGAACCTACGAAGCTCTGGGGCCAACGTCCTGACTTTC. The chain carries TRBV5-1 and TRBJ2-6; D not certain. Germline V CDR1 and CDR2: SGHRS, YFSETQ. The V end was cut by 1 base, the J end by 0 bases, with 11 bases between. This CDR3 comprises 17 residues. Variable domain in full (rest from reference TRBV5-1 and TRBJ2-6): KAGVTQTPRYLIKTRGQQVTLSCSPISGHRSVSWYQQTPGQGLQFLFEYFSETQRNKGNFPGRFSGRQFSNSRSEMNVSTLELGDSALYLCASSLNLRSSGANVLTFGAGSRLTVL.

The V call is TRBV3-1 (or the pseudogene TRBV3-2), the J call TRBJ1-6; D is possibly TRBD1 (6 bases). The CDR3 runs 15 residues. Germline V gene data show CDR1 as LGHDT and CDR2 as YNNKEL (reference sequence). Deletions cut 1 base from V and 9 bases from J, with 13 bases between. As DNA, the CDR3 is TGTGCCAGCAGCCAAGGCGGGGGCCGGGTTTCACCCCTCCACTTT. This gives the protein CASSQGGGRVSPLHF.

J is TRBJ2-2 and V is TRBV7-9, with D possibly matching TRBD2 (6 bases). The V gene lost 8 bases and the J gene lost 1 base, with 14 bases spanning the gap. Germline V gene sequence: CDR1 SEHNR, CDR2 FQNEAQ (reference sequence). The CDR3 has 15 amino acids. The CDR3 spells CASPLLGGNTGELFF. The CDR3 region has the DNA TGTGCCAGCCCCCTTCTGGGGGGGAACACCGGGGAGCTGTTTTTT. Combining the CDR3 with reference TRBV7-9 and TRBJ2-2 gives the whole variable domain DTGVSQNPRHKITKRGQNVTFRCDPISEHNRLYWYRQTLGQGPEFLTYFQNEAQLEKSRLLSDRFSAERPKGSFSTLEIQRTEQGDSAMYLCASPLLGGNTGELFFGEGSRLTVL.

The chain has TRBV4-3 and TRBJ2-7; the D gene is possibly TRBD2 (5 bases). V was clipped by 0 bases and J by 3 bases, with 12 bases between them. Germline-derived CDR1 and CDR2 are LGHNA and YSLEER. The CDR3 loop spans 15 amino acids. The CDR3 coding sequence is TGCGCCAGCAGCCAAGAGCTGAGAGGGATCTACGAGCAGTACTTC. Amino acid sequence: CASSQELRGIYEQYF.

This clone was recorded a few times. The CDR3, as DNA: TGTGCCAGCAGCCCCGATTTACTGTCAATGAGAAAACTGTTTTTT. Amino acid sequence: CASSPDLLSMRKLFF. V usage is TRBV6-5 and J usage is TRBJ1-4, with no clear D. The V gene lost 6 bases and the J gene lost 10 bases, with 21 bases spanning the gap. CDR1 and CDR2 (germline): MNHEY, SVGAGI. The CDR3 consists of 15 residues.

This chain joins TRBV18 and TRBJ2-7; possibly TRBD1 for D (6 bases). Germline CDR1 is KGHSH and CDR2 is LQKENI. V was trimmed by 5 bases and J by 5 bases, leaving 22 bases between them. CDR3 length: 16 amino acids. The CDR3 sequence: CASSAGEYRVGDEQYF. The CDR3 DNA follows: TGTGCCAGCTCAGCCGGCGAATACAGGGTAGGCGACGAGCAGTACTTC.

The chain uses TRBV19 and TRBJ2-7, with 10 bases identical to TRBD2. The V segment lost 5 bases and the J segment 2 bases; nucleotides outside the gene matches: 3. The CDR3 contains 14 residues. Germline CDR1 and CDR2: LNHDA and SQIVND (reference sequence). For the CDR3, the DNA is TGTGCCAGTAGTCCACTAGCGGGACCCTACGAGCAGTACTTC. This translates into CASSPLAGPYEQYF.

This clone has only a few counts. The rearrangement links TRBV30 to TRBJ1-3; D remains unclear. Per germline, CDR1 GTSNPN and CDR2 SVGIG (reference sequence). The CDR3 extends over 16 amino acids. Trimming took off 0 bases at V and 0 bases at J, with 12 bases between the two ends. Here the CDR3 reads CAWSVTRKSSGNTIYF. DNA for the CDR3: TGTGCCTGGAGTGTAACCCGAAAGAGCTCTGGAAACACCATATATTTT.

The chain combines TRBV5-5 with TRBJ1-2, with 9 positions matching TRBD1. Germline values: CDR1 SGHKS, CDR2 YYEKEE (reference sequence). V dropped 1 base and J dropped 7; count of bases not matched to a gene: 11. This CDR3 is 16 amino acids long. The CDR3 here is CASSLRDREFGGGYTF. DNA for the CDR3: TGTGCCAGCAGCTTGCGGGACAGGGAATTCGGCGGTGGCTACACCTTC.

This clone was seen more than once but under ten times. The chain couples TRBV6-1 to TRBJ1-6; 7 positions agree with TRBD1. The V and J ends lost 4 bases and 0 bases, in that order; junction bases with no gene match: 9. Germline V CDR1 and CDR2: MNHNS, SASEGT. The CDR3 consists of 18 residues. The CDR3 here is CASSVWDSYSSYNSPLHF. The CDR3 DNA is TGTGCCAGCAGTGTATGGGACAGCTATAGCTCCTATAATTCACCCCTCCACTTT.

The chain is built from TRBV5-4 and TRBJ2-7; 11 nucleotides align to TRBD1. CDR1 is SGHNT and CDR2 is YYREEE in the germline V gene (reference sequence). V was clipped by 4 bases and J by 7 bases; unmatched bases: 10. There are 15 residues in the CDR3. CDR3 DNA: TGTGCCAGCAGCCCTCCGGACAGGGGGCTTGGGGAGCAGTACTTC. It specifies CASSPPDRGLGEQYF.

The V and J genes are TRBV18 and TRBJ1-5; D gene unclear. CDR3 length: 16 residues. Trimming pared 2 bases from V and 0 bases from J, leaving 11 bases between. CDR1 and CDR2 from the germline V gene are KGHSH and LQKENI. The CDR3 region is CASSPSGVGSNQPQHF. CDR3 DNA sequence: TGTGCCAGCTCACCATCCGGGGTCGGTAGCAATCAGCCCCAGCATTTT.